This T cell receptor beta chain originates from a study of Graves' ophthalmopathy and Graves' hyperthyroidism. Study as a whole: Prior to any treatment, peripheral blood was collected at the time of initial diagnosis.

Ten or more counts support this clonotype. What it recognizes is unknown. The authors used Ficoll-Paque density gradient centrifugation to separate PBMCs. The input was more than 7.5 ml of fresh peripheral blood. Researchers took RNA transcripts and amplified TCR beta CDR3 regions from them. Investigators did first-round RT-PCR with HTBI primers, then second-round multiplex PCR. Using its own MiXCR run on the multiplex PCR reads, TCRdb lists one record per CDR3 protein. This repertoire shows 240,000 or so distinct CDR3 sequences, 45% found once; its top ten account for roughly 50%. Study-level findings and limits: Blood also contained most of the expanded thyroid clonotypes above 0.001 frequency. Ophthalmopathy progression predictions by the model showed roughly 75% specificity and approximately 70% sensitivity.

The CDR3 is 12 residues long. Germline loops: CDR1 SGHTS, CDR2 YDEGEE. The germline V and J ends were trimmed by 4 bases and 2 bases, with 7 bases remaining between them. This chain connects TRBV5-8 to TRBJ2-7; D is uncertain. This receptor was taken from an adult man with Graves' ophthalmopathy. The sample was peripheral blood. CDR3 sequence reads: CASSVTTYEQYF. The CDR3 DNA sequence: TGTGCCAGCAGCGTGACAACCTACGAGCAGTACTTC.